This T cell receptor (beta chain) was recorded in a study of CD8 T cells in Susac syndrome. Reverse transcription of about 0.45 to 1 ug RNA used random hexamers. Using its own MiXCR run on the immunoSEQ multiplex PCR reads, TCRdb lists one record per CDR3 protein. The table lists 200,000 or so distinct CDR3 sequences, approximately 95% of them singletons. This clonotype has just a few counts. CDR1 is SGHRS and CDR2 is YFSETQ in the germline V gene. The length of the CDR3 is 13 residues. V was trimmed by 1 base and J by 5 bases, leaving 9 bases between them. The source of this sequence is a human donor with Susac syndrome. This sequence joins TRBV5-1 and TRBJ1-1; tentative D call: TRBD1 (5 bases). The sample was CD8+ T cells from PBMCs. This CDR3 is CASSLTGETEAFF. The CDR3 DNA is TGCGCCAGCAGCTTGACGGGGGAGACTGAAGCTTTCTTT.